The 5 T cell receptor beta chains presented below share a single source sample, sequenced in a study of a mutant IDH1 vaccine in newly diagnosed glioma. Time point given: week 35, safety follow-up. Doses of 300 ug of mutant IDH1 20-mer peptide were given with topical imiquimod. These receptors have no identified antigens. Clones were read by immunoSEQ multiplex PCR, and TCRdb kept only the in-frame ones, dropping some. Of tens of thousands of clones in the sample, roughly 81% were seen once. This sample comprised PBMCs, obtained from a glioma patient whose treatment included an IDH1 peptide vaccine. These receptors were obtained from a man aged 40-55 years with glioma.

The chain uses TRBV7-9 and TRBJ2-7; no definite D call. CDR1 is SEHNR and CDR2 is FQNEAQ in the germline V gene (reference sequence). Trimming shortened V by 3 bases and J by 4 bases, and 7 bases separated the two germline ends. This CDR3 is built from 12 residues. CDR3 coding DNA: TGTGCCAGCAGCTTCGGGCCATACGAGCAGTACTTC. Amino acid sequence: CASSFGPYEQYF.

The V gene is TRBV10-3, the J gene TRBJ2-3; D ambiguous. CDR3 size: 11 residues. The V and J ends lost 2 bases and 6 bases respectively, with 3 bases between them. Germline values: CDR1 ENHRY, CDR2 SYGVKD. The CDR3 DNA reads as TGTGCCATCAGTGAGCTCGATACGCAGTATTTT. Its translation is CAISELDTQYF.

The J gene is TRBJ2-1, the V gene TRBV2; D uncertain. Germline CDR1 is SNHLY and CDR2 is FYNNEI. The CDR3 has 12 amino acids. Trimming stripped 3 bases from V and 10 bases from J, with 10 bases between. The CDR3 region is CASSESPREQFF. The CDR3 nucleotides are TGTGCCAGCAGTGAGAGCCCGAGGGAGCAGTTCTTC.

The CDR3 nucleotides are TGCGCCAGCAGCCAAGATCTTGTGGGGGGGAGGGCCTCTAATGAGCAGTTCTTC. Encoded protein: CASSQDLVGGRASNEQFF. The chain combines TRBV4-1 with TRBJ2-1; 7 bases fit TRBD2. Germline lookup yields CDR1 MGHRA and CDR2 YSYEKL. The J segment lost 7 bases and the V segment lost 0 bases, leaving 15 bases of the junction unmatched. The CDR3 is made up of 18 amino acids.

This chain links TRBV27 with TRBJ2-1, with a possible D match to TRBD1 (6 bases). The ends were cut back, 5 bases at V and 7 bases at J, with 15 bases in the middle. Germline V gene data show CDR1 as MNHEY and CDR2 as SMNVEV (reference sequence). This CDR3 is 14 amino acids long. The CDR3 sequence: CASSPQGRGNEQFF. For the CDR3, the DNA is TGTGCCAGCAGTCCCCAGGGCAGGGGAAATGAGCAGTTCTTC.